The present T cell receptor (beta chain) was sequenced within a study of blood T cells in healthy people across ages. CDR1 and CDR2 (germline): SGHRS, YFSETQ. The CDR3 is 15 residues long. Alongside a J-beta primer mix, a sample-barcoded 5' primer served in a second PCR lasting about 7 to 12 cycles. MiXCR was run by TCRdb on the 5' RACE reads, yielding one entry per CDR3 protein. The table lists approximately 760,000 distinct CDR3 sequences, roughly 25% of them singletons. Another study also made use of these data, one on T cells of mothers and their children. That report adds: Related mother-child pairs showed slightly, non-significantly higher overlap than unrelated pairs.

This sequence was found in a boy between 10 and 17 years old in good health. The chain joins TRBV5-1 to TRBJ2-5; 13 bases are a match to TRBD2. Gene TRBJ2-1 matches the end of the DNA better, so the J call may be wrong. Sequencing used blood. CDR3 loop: CASSQGTSGENEQFF. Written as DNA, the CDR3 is TGCGCCAGCAGCCAGGGGACTAGCGGGGAGAATGAGCAGTTCTTC.